Below, 29 T cell receptor beta chains from the same sample are listed, as sequenced in a study of blood T cell repertoires in COVID-19. Libraries were prepared by immunoSEQ multiplex PCR; TCRdb keeps only in-frame clonotypes and omits some of them. This table has about 220,000 clones, less than 85% appearing once. Sequenced sample: peripheral blood. The receptors shown here come from a woman of 80 years or more with acute or convalescent COVID-19.

This clone was seen only a few times. The CDR3 DNA reads as TGTGCCAGCAGCTCCACTAGCGCTAACACCGGGGAGCTGTTTTTT. Translation gives CASSSTSANTGELFF. V usage is TRBV7-3 and J usage is TRBJ2-2, with 7 bases lining up with TRBD2. Losses at the gene ends were 4 bases for V and 2 bases for J; bases not matched to a gene: 4. CDR3 size: 15 residues. Germline loops: CDR1 SGHTA, CDR2 FQGTGA. Full variable domain (remainder filled in from reference TRBV7-3 and TRBJ2-2): GAGVSQTPSNKVTEKGKYVELRCDPISGHTALYWYRQSLGQGPEFLIYFQGTGAADDSGLPNDRFFAVRPEGSVSTLKIQRTERGDSAVYLCASSSTSANTGELFFGEGSRLTVL.

The genes are TRBV27 and TRBJ1-5, with a tentative D call TRBD1 (6 bases). This CDR3 has 16 amino acids. Trimming left V 6 bases short and J 0 bases short, with 15 bases between. The germline gives CDR1 MNHEY, CDR2 SMNVEV (reference sequence). CDR3 sequence: CASSQGGGYSNQPQHF. The CDR3 bases are TGTGCCAGCAGCCAGGGAGGGGGTTATAGCAATCAGCCCCAGCATTTT.

This clone came up a few times. The final CDR3 position lacks the conserved phenylalanine or tryptophan, pointing to a likely read error. It is unclear where the CDR3 begins or ends on the DNA, so no DNA is shown, and the CDR3 is as TCRdb lists it. The chain is built from TRBV9 and TRBJ2-4; TRBD2, as called in the table, went unchecked against the DNA. CDR1 and CDR2 (germline): SGDLS, YYNGEE. The length of the CDR3 is 10 amino acids, counting both ends. The CDR3 sequence: CATSPGLVAL.

This clone was found a few times. This chain connects TRBV6-5 to TRBJ1-1, with D maybe TRBD1 (5 bases). The V gene lost 4 bases and the J gene lost 1 base, with 10 bases spanning the gap. This CDR3 comprises 14 residues. Germline loops: CDR1 MNHEY, CDR2 SVGAGI. CDR3 coding DNA: TGTGCCAGCAGTTCGAAGGGGTGGAACACTGAAGCTTTCTTT. It translates to CASSSKGWNTEAFF.

Points on this clone: Distinct nucleotide sequences in the sample also encode this CDR3. The chain combines TRBV3-1 (or the pseudogene TRBV3-2) with TRBJ1-1; D remains ambiguous. Germline V gene data show CDR1 as LGHDT and CDR2 as YNNKEL (reference sequence). The CDR3 spans 12 residues. V lost 1 base and J lost 4, with 4 bases in between. CDR3 nucleotides: TGTGCCAGCAGCCAAGCCGGCACTGAAGCTTTCTTT. Encoded protein: CASSQAGTEAFF.

This chain connects TRBV5-1 to TRBJ1-4; 7 bases map to TRBD1. Trimming at V came to 5 bases and at J to 3 bases, leaving 4 bases not matched to a gene. This CDR3 contains 14 residues. Germline V lookup: CDR1 SGHRS, CDR2 YFSETQ. The CDR3 region has the DNA TGCGCCAGCAGAGAGGGGGCAGCTAATGAAAAACTGTTTTTT. It translates to CASREGAANEKLFF.

The genes are TRBV9 and TRBJ1-1, with TRBD1 as a possible D gene (6 bases). V was cut by 0 bases and J by 4 bases, with 13 bases left in between. This CDR3 comprises 15 residues. From germline, CDR1 is SGDLS and CDR2 YYNGEE. DNA of the CDR3: TGTGCCAGCAGCGTAGCCCCAGGGGAGGGCACTGAAGCTTTCTTT. This encodes CASSVAPGEGTEAFF.

Details on this clone: Other DNA sequences of this sample code for an identical CDR3. V gene TRBV18 combines with J gene TRBJ2-7, with TRBD1 identical over 10 bases. The germline V gene has CDR1 KGHSH and CDR2 LQKENI. The CDR3 contains 14 residues. V shed 3 bases and J 3 bases; nucleotides not matched to a gene: 2. The CDR3 loop reads CASSPGTGDYEQYF. The DNA of the CDR3 is TGTGCCAGCTCACCCGGGACAGGGGACTACGAGCAGTACTTC. The whole variable domain, remainder taken from reference TRBV18 and TRBJ2-7, is NAGVMQNPRHLVRRRGQEARLRCSPMKGHSHVYWYRQLPEEGLKFMVYLQKENIIDESGMPKERFSAEFPKEGPSILRIQQVVRGDSAAYFCASSPGTGDYEQYFGPGTRLTVT.

The J gene is TRBJ2-7, the V gene TRBV6-5, with 10 bases aligning to TRBD1. J gave up 4 bases and V 0 bases, and 6 bases lay outside the gene matches. CDR1 MNHEY and CDR2 SVGAGI come from the germline V gene. The CDR3 consists of 16 residues. CDR3 sequence: CASSYSRQGARYEQYF. The CDR3 coding sequence is TGTGCCAGCAGTTACTCGAGACAGGGGGCCCGATACGAGCAGTACTTC.

CDR3 amino acids: CATSRGQGNGYTF. CDR3 nucleotide sequence: TGTGCCACCAGCAGAGGTCAGGGGAATGGCTACACCTTC. The J gene is TRBJ1-2, the V gene TRBV15; tentative D call: TRBD1 (6 bases). There are 13 residues in the CDR3. Trimming took off 1 base at V and 6 bases at J, with 9 bases between the two ends. CDR1 LNHNV and CDR2 YYDKDF come from the germline V gene (reference sequence).

The genes are TRBV7-7 and TRBJ1-1; 9 bases match TRBD1. Germline CDR1 reads SSHAT; CDR2 reads FNYEAQ (reference sequence). With 5 bases clipped from V and 3 bases from J, the junction kept 1 base outside the gene matches. The CDR3 covers 13 residues. As DNA, the CDR3 is TGTGCCAGCAGCCGGGACAGGGACACTGAAGCTTTCTTT. Residues: CASSRDRDTEAFF.

This rearrangement joins TRBV6-5 to TRBJ1-1, with D maybe TRBD1 (5 bases). CDR1 MNHEY and CDR2 SVGAGI come from the germline V gene. V lost 4 bases to trimming and J lost 4 bases, with 13 bases between them. The CDR3 totals 14 residues. The DNA of the CDR3 is TGTGCCAGCAGTTCCCTACGGGGGGGCACTGAAGCTTTCTTT. It translates to CASSSLRGGTEAFF.

The rearrangement links TRBV24-1 to TRBJ2-2; 8 bases agree with TRBD1. With V trimmed by 1 base and J by 3 bases, 6 bases remained unmatched. There are 17 residues in the CDR3. Germline V CDR1 and CDR2: KGHDR, SFDVKD. CDR3 in amino acids: CATSDFVTGVDTGELFF. The CDR3 DNA sequence: TGTGCCACCAGTGATTTCGTGACAGGGGTCGACACCGGGGAGCTGTTTTTT.

V gene TRBV19 combines with J gene TRBJ2-1; tentative D call: TRBD2 (5 bases). This CDR3 has 15 residues. Per germline, CDR1 LNHDA and CDR2 SQIVND (reference sequence). Between the trimmed V and J ends, which lost 3 bases and 5 bases, there was a span of 14 bases. In nucleotides, the CDR3 is TGTGCCAGTAGTATGGCGGCGGAGGAAGACAATGAGCAGTTCTTC. Its protein is CASSMAAEEDNEQFF. The full variable domain, its missing parts supplied by reference TRBV19 and TRBJ2-1, is DGGITQSPKYLFRKEGQNVTLSCEQNLNHDAMYWYRQDPGQGLRLIYYSQIVNDFQKGDIAEGYSVSREKKESFPLTVTSAQKNPTAFYLCASSMAAEEDNEQFFGPGTRLTVL.

This sequence joins TRBV5-4 and TRBJ2-1; 12 bases match TRBD1. The CDR3 runs to 16 residues. The germline V gene has CDR1 SGHNT and CDR2 YYREEE (reference sequence). Unmatched junction bases numbered 9, after V lost 2 bases and J lost 9 bases. The CDR3 loop is CASSLPSGTGGGEQFF. The CDR3, as DNA: TGTGCCAGCAGCTTACCTTCCGGGACAGGGGGCGGTGAGCAGTTCTTC.

CDR3 DNA: TGTGCCAGTAGTATCGGCCAGGGGGCCAACTATGGCTACACCTTC. Amino acid sequence: CASSIGQGANYGYTF. This rearrangement joins TRBV19 to TRBJ1-2; TRBD1 agrees at 8 bases. The CDR3 runs to 15 residues. Germline V gene lookup returns CDR1 LNHDA and CDR2 SQIVND (reference sequence). The ends lost 3 bases at V and 2 bases at J; junction bases unmatched: 5.

The chain couples TRBV11-3 to TRBJ2-3, with 12 bases that match TRBD1. The CDR3 runs 17 residues. Germline assignment: CDR1 SGHNT and CDR2 YENEEA. V shed 4 bases, J shed 4 bases, and the junction held 9 bases outside the gene matches. In DNA, the CDR3 is TGTGCCAGCAGCTCCACGTGGGACAGGGGGCGCCCAGATACGCAGTATTTT. It translates to CASSSTWDRGRPDTQYF.

As DNA, the CDR3 is TGTGCCAGCAGTACGACCGGGACAGGGAGAGGACAGCCCCAGCATTTT. Protein product: CASSTTGTGRGQPQHF. The chain joins TRBV2 to TRBJ1-5; 9 nucleotides align to TRBD1. The V segment lost 5 bases and the J segment 7 bases; nucleotides outside the gene matches: 12. CDR3 length: 16 amino acids. The V gene's germline CDR1 is SNHLY and CDR2 FYNNEI.

The rearrangement uses TRBV6-5 and TRBJ1-5, with no clear D. The CDR3 is 13 residues long. V was shortened by 6 bases and J by 5 bases, with 11 bases between the two germline ends. Germline lookup yields CDR1 MNHEY and CDR2 SVGAGI. The CDR3 nucleotides read TGTGCCAGCAGCCTGGACTCCTATCAGCCCCAGCATTTT. It encodes CASSLDSYQPQHF.

V and J are TRBV10-3 and TRBJ1-1; 8 bases map to TRBD1. The CDR3 consists of 13 residues. Losses at the gene ends were 6 bases for V and 4 bases for J; bases not matched to a gene: 4. Germline CDR1 is ENHRY and CDR2 is SYGVKD. The CDR3 DNA follows: TGTGCCATCAGGACAGGGGATGGCACTGAAGCTTTCTTT. Protein sequence: CAIRTGDGTEAFF.

The chain employs TRBV2 and TRBJ2-5; D gene unclear. V was trimmed by 1 base and J by 5 bases, leaving 11 bases between them. The CDR3 is 14 residues long. The V gene's germline CDR1 is SNHLY and CDR2 FYNNEI. The CDR3 nucleotides read TGTGCCAGCAGTGAAGGCAGGCCCCGGGAGACCCAGTACTTC. It translates to CASSEGRPRETQYF. Supplemented by reference TRBV2 and TRBJ2-5, the full variable domain reads EPEVTQTPSHQVTQMGQEVILRCVPISNHLYFYWYRQILGQKVEFLVSFYNNEISEKSEIFDDQFSVERPDGSNFTLKIRSTKLEDSAMYFCASSEGRPRETQYFGPGTRLLVL.

This clone has only a few counts. V is TRBV3-1 (or the pseudogene TRBV3-2) and J is TRBJ2-5, with 13 bases aligning to TRBD2. The germline gives CDR1 LGHDT, CDR2 YNNKEL (reference sequence). This CDR3 has 16 residues. The trim removed 5 bases at V and 5 bases at J, leaving 8 bases unmatched. CDR3 region: CASSSRTSGGSETQYF. The CDR3 DNA reads as TGTGCCAGCAGCTCCCGGACTAGCGGGGGAAGTGAGACCCAGTACTTC.

The V call is TRBV7-3, the J call TRBJ2-3, with TRBD1 as a possible D gene (7 bases). V lost 2 bases, J lost 3 bases, and 15 bases lay in between. The CDR3 consists of 16 residues. The germline gives CDR1 SGHTA, CDR2 FQGTGA. The CDR3: CASSLGGGAGTDTQYF. The CDR3 coding sequence is TGTGCCAGCAGCTTAGGAGGGGGCGCAGGAACAGATACGCAGTATTTT. The whole variable domain, filled in from reference TRBV7-3 and TRBJ2-3, reads GAGVSQTPSNKVTEKGKYVELRCDPISGHTALYWYRQSLGQGPEFLIYFQGTGAADDSGLPNDRFFAVRPEGSVSTLKIQRTERGDSAVYLCASSLGGGAGTDTQYFGPGTRLTVL.

This rearrangement joins TRBV6-5 to TRBJ1-1, with D uncertain. This CDR3 has 14 amino acids. Germline V gene data show CDR1 as MNHEY and CDR2 as SVGAGI. Trimming took off 5 bases at V and 5 bases at J, with 15 bases between the two ends. CDR3 sequence reads: CASSLRGLGTEAFF. In DNA form, the CDR3 reads TGTGCCAGCAGTCTTCGGGGTCTGGGGACTGAAGCTTTCTTT.

The chain links TRBV19 to TRBJ1-1; D possibly corresponds to TRBD1 (5 bases). CDR3 length: 15 residues. The germline V gene encodes CDR1 LNHDA and CDR2 SQIVND (reference sequence). Trimming pared 0 bases from V and 11 bases from J, leaving 19 bases between. Written as DNA, the CDR3 is TGTGCCAGTAGTATAGACAGGGAGGCGACCACGGGTGCTTTCTTT. Its translation is CASSIDREATTGAFF.

The chain recombines TRBV6-5 with TRBJ2-4; TRBD1 matches at 8 bases. The CDR3 is made up of 16 amino acids. The V gene's germline CDR1 is MNHEY and CDR2 SVGAGI. The trim removed 4 bases at V and 8 bases at J, leaving 13 bases unmatched. In DNA form, the CDR3 reads TGTGCCAGCAGTTCCCTAACCCGGACAGGGAGGTACATTCAGTACTTC. The encoded protein is CASSSLTRTGRYIQYF.

The rearrangement joins TRBV4-3 to TRBJ2-3; 8 nucleotides match TRBD1. Germline values: CDR1 LGHNA, CDR2 YSLEER. J gave up 2 bases and V 1 base, and 5 bases lay outside the gene matches. The CDR3 length is 16 residues. CDR3 sequence reads: CASSQAGRGLTDTQYF. CDR3 in DNA: TGCGCCAGCAGCCAAGCAGGCAGGGGGCTCACAGATACGCAGTATTTT.

The rearrangement joins TRBV30 to TRBJ1-1; D gene ambiguous. V dropped 3 bases and J dropped 6 bases, with 14 bases sitting between them. Germline V gene lookup returns CDR1 GTSNPN and CDR2 SVGIG (reference sequence). CDR3 length: 13 residues. The CDR3 bases are TGTGCCTGGAGCTCTCCGGCGGGTGCTGAAGCTTTCTTT. As protein: CAWSSPAGAEAFF.

The rearrangement links TRBV12-3 or TRBV12-4 to TRBJ1-5; no definite D call. This CDR3 is built from 13 residues. Trimming removed 3 bases from V and 3 bases from J, with 6 bases in between. As DNA, the CDR3 is TGTGCCAGCAGTTTCAGATACAATCAGCCCCAGCATTTT. Translation gives CASSFRYNQPQHF.